Only a few counts were recorded for the clone carrying this T cell receptor (beta chain). The antigen is not known. Looked up from germline, CDR1 is MNHNY and CDR2 is SVGAGI (reference sequence). The CDR3 has 14 residues. Trimming removed 4 bases at V and 3 bases at J, with 13 bases between. This sample stems from a study of cytomegalovirus exposure and HLA in healthy donors. Findings and caveats of the study: Later on, an analysis showed TCR association rates differing by HLA locus, with DRB1 the most and HLA-C the fewest.

PCR amplification relied on 60 Vbeta primers (plus 13 Jbeta primers). The data were produced by immunoSEQ multiplex PCR, yet TCRdb's version contains in-frame clones alone and is incomplete. The sample shows about 160,000 clones, around 79% of them seen only once. The rearrangement joins TRBV6-6 to TRBJ2-7; D may be TRBD1 (7 bases). The source of this sequence is a human donor in good health. Input material: PBMCs. CDR3 residues: CASSFAGQLYEQYF. The CDR3 DNA reads as TGTGCCAGCAGTTTCGCGGGACAGCTCTACGAGCAGTACTTC.